The sample holds a few counts of the clone carrying this TCR beta chain. Its target is unknown. Sequenced material consisted of expressed TCRB transcripts (all of the isolated RNA was reverse transcribed). Average reads for naive, central memory and regulatory T cell samples were roughly 3.4 million. Clones were sequenced by immunoSEQ multiplex PCR, and TCRdb holds only the in-frame ones, with some missing. The sample shows around 690,000 clones, roughly 12% of them seen only once. The sample comes from a study of beta chain features in type 1 diabetes. Points from the study as a whole: Moderate yet significant TCRB CDR3 shortening was seen in Type 1 diabetes patients in all four CD4+ subsets.

Every single donor gave one heparinised blood draw, and these averaged about 116 mL. Sorted CD4+ subsets: naive, central memory, regulatory, stem cell-like memory (CD45RO/CCR7/CD25/CD127/CD95/CD27 panel). V dropped 6 bases and J dropped 0 bases, with 12 bases sitting between them. This CDR3 spans 14 amino acids. Germline V gene lookup returns CDR1 SEHNR and CDR2 FQNEAQ (reference sequence). The chain joins TRBV7-9 to TRBJ2-7, with a possible D match to TRBD2 (6 bases). The sample consisted of naive CD4+ T cells from blood. The clonotype originates from a man aged 25 to 40 with type 1 diabetes. The CDR3 nucleotides are TGTGCCAGCAGTAGCGGCGAAAGCTCCTACGAGCAGTACTTC. Residues: CASSSGESSYEQYF.